This T cell receptor (beta chain) was recovered during a study of T cell repertoires in cytomegalovirus infection (dated by TCRdb to 2018 to 2020). General notes on the study: Alongside well-studied HLA-B-restricted epitopes, the peptide stimulations were aimed at recently identified HLA-C-restricted CMV epitopes, whose presentation resists viral immunomodulation. Donor HLA type was relevant to the analysis, because carriage of CMV infection together with the matching HLA type was indicated by public TCR beta signatures. What the research found in general, with its limitations: In both this cohort and an independent roughly 330-donor cohort, the cumulative frequency of public TCR beta family members distinguished carriers of CMV infection plus the relevant HLA type. The ex vivo response was dominated by HLA-C-restricted CMV-specific TCR beta clonotypes, which also provided the single most frequent clonotype in two of eight donors.

The treatment or condition label here, explained by the study, means: in vitro stimulation with specific CMV peptide epitopes to enrich CMV-specific T cells. Notes on this clonotype: What this receptor recognizes is not known. Base qualities are not at hand, and no much larger clone is one base apart.

The germline V gene provides CDR1 SQVTM and CDR2 ANQGSEA. Trimming at the junction amounts to 6 bases on V and 2 bases on J, and the germline ends lie 13 bases apart. From cysteine to phenylalanine, the CDR3 is 13 amino acids long. The sequence is cut down to CDR3 DNA, 39 bases in frame from base 1. For sequencing, an Illumina HiSeq 1500 was employed. The public reads were quality trimmed at Q25 with fastp and then assembled into clones with MiXCR by TCRdb, keeping productive beta chains. Merged by CDR3 protein, the rows form single entries marked with the most common genes and DNA. The sample table shows hundreds of thousands of distinct CDR3 sequences, and about 33% are seen once. The ten biggest clones cover about 18% of the sample.

This chain joins TRBV29-1 to TRBJ2-5, and possibly TRBD2, on 6 matching bases. The sample in question was cultured PBMCs, obtained from culture after CMV antigen stimulation. This clonotype originated in a human donor in good health (CMV status not recorded). Some clones in this sample may be carry-over from other donors' samples. The CDR3 in this case is CSVAGLAQETQYF. The DNA sequence follows: TGCAGCGTGGCGGGACTGGCACAAGAGACCCAGTACTTC.